This T cell receptor beta chain was captured in a study of T cell responses to AZD1222 COVID-19 vaccine. Repertoires were generated with immunoSEQ multiplex PCR, while TCRdb's copy carries only in-frame clones and drops some. This table has some 170,000 clones, under 95% appearing once. Trimming took 6 bases from V and 10 from J, leaving 15 bases between them. CDR1 MNHEY and CDR2 SVGAGI come from the germline V gene. The CDR3 consists of 12 residues. This TCR was recovered from an adult who received the AZD1222 COVID-19 vaccine. The V call is TRBV6-5, the J call TRBJ1-1; D possibly corresponds to TRBD1 (5 bases). This specimen was peripheral blood, taken 28 days after the second AZD1222 dose. CDR3 nucleotides: TGTGCCAGCAGGGGGGACGTCTTAGGAGCTTTCTTT. It encodes CASRGDVLGAFF.